This TCR beta chain was recorded in a study of OX40 agonist ivuxolimab in advanced cancers. Looking at the study overall: Allowance was made for prior anti-PD-1, anti-PD-L1 or anti-CTLA-4 therapy, and roughly 40% had some.

Profiled with immunoSEQ multiplex PCR; TCRdb holds only in-frame clones, not every one. The sample lists around 31,000 clones; roughly nine tenths were seen once. This clone has only one observation. Its antigen is unknown. Study-wide findings and caveats: CD4+ and CD8+ T cells in blood underwent clonal expansion by week 6 at 0.1 to 3.0 mg/kg.

This specimen was CD4+ or CD8+ T cells sorted from blood, taken in a trial of the OX40 agonist ivuxolimab. The TCR originated in an adult with an advanced solid tumor such as melanoma, head and neck, liver or kidney cancer.

CDR3 sequence: CASRPGLTNEKLFF. CDR3 nucleotide sequence: TGTGCCAGCAGACCGGGACTGACTAATGAAAAACTGTTTTTT. This chain uses TRBV27 with TRBJ1-4, with D possibly being TRBD1 (5 bases). V was clipped by 6 bases and J by 2 bases, with 10 bases between them. The CDR3 is 14 amino acids. The germline V gene has CDR1 MNHEY and CDR2 SMNVEV (reference sequence).